This paragraph covers one T cell receptor beta chain sequence. Only a few counts were recorded for this clonotype. Its antigen has not been determined. Base-call qualities are not available, and no considerably larger clone is one nucleotide away. This specimen comes from a study of T-cell memory formation after mild COVID-19 (dated by TCRdb to the early 2020s). Regarding the research as a whole: TCR sequence clusters from the two donors were found to be largely donor specific. Longitudinal TCRalpha and TCRbeta repertoire sequencing tracked T-cell clones expanding and contracting after mild COVID-19 in a couple of donors. Two young, previously healthy adult volunteers made up the cohort, one male and one female. Overall study results and their limits: SARS-CoV-2 specificity was not confirmed for the second-wave clones peaking on day 37. Some responding clones were found in pre-infection memory, which suggests that pre-existing cross-reactive memory T cells took part in the SARS-CoV-2 response. From day 15 to 85, contracting clones showed balanced CD4/CD8 phenotypes, whereas a second wave of clones that expanded from day 15 to 37 leaned towards CD4+. Contracting CD4+ clones were located mainly in the CM and EM memory subsets, whereas CD8+ clones were found to be enriched in EMRA. Only a couple of mild cases were covered by the study, and larger cohorts that include severe cases with pre-infection samples were considered necessary.

The CDR3 holds 16 amino acids from the cysteine to the phenylalanine. Only the CDR3 DNA stays, 48 bases, in frame from base 1. Looking up the germline V gene yields CDR1 SGHTA and CDR2 FQGTGA. The trim is 1 base for V and 0 bases for J, with a gap of 11 bases between the germline ends. Ficoll-Paque density gradient centrifugation was the method used to isolate PBMCs. Sequencer: Illumina NovaSeq 6000. Using 5'RACE with constant-segment primers, TCRalpha and TCRbeta cDNA libraries were constructed, with sample barcodes and unique molecular identifiers added in the process. Trizol reagent was used to extract RNA from every sample. Library amplification was performed in two PCR steps, and a second sample barcode and Illumina TruSeq adapters were introduced in the second step. Libraries were sequenced on an Illumina NovaSeq with 2 x 150 bp paired-end reads. The study's own analysis went as follows. Reads were demultiplexed and collapsed into UMI-guided consensus sequences with migec v1.2.7. Using mixcr v2.1.11, UMI consensuses were aligned to TRA and TRB V and J templates and then assembled into clonotypes. Clonotypes were classified as expanded or contracted when called significant by both edgeR and NoisET, with noise models trained on biological replicates. For edgeR calls, the thresholds were a false discovery rate-adjusted p below 0.01 and a log2 fold-change of 1. As an exploratory analysis of dynamics, PCA with hierarchical clustering was applied to max-normalized trajectories of the 1000 most abundant clonotypes. The CD4 or CD8 phenotype of responding clones was assigned using the separately sequenced CD4+ and CD8+ repertoires. TCRdb reworked the public reads: Q25 trimming with fastp, MiXCR clone assembly, productive beta chains retained. Entries that share a CDR3 protein sequence are merged under the most common genes and DNA. The V and J calls follow TCRdb's processing rather than the paper's. This sample has 35,000 to 50,000 distinct CDR3 sequences in its table, and about a tenth of those were observed once. The top ten constitute about 12% of the sample.

This receptor was taken from an adult woman who had mild COVID-19 (a few samples of this study predate the infection). The sample titles of this study are shuffled in the database, so cell type and time point are left out; the donor was told from shared clones. The source material was PBMCs or a T cell subset sorted from them (not recorded which). The chain is made from TRBV7-3 and TRBJ2-3; the D gene lacks a confident call. The nucleotide sequence reads TGTGCCAGCAGCTTAAGAGCTGGTGCTAGCACAGATACGCAGTATTTT. It specifies CASSLRAGASTDTQYF. The full variable domain, with segments outside the CDR3 supplied by the reference TRBV7-3 and TRBJ2-3 proteins, appears as GAGVSQTPSNKVTEKGKYVELRCDPISGHTALYWYRQSLGQGPEFLIYFQGTGAADDSGLPNDRFFAVRPEGSVSTLKIQRTERGDSAVYLCASSLRAGASTDTQYFGPGTRLTVL.